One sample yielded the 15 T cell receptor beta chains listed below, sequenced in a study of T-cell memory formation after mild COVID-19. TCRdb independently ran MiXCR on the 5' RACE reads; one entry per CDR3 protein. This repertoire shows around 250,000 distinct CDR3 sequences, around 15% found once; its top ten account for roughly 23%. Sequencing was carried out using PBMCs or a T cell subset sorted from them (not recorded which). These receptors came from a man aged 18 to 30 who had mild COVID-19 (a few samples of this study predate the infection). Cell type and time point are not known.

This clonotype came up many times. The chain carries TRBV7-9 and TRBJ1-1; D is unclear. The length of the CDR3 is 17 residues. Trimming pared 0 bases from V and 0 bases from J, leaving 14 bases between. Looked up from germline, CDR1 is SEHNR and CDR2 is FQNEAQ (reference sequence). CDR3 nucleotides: TGTGCCAGCAGCTTAGCCCCCCCAGCCTTTATGAACACTGAAGCTTTCTTT. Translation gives CASSLAPPAFMNTEAFF. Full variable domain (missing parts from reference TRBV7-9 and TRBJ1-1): DTGVSQNPRHKITKRGQNVTFRCDPISEHNRLYWYRQTLGQGPEFLTYFQNEAQLEKSRLLSDRFSAERPKGSFSTLEIQRTEQGDSAMYLCASSLAPPAFMNTEAFFGQGTRLTVV.

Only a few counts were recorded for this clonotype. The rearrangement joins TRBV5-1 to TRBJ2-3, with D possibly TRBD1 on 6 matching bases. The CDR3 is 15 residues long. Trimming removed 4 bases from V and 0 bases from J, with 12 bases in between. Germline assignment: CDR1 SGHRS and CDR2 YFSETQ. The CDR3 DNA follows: TGCGCCAGCAGCAACGGACAGACTAGCACAGATACGCAGTATTTT. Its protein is CASSNGQTSTDTQYF. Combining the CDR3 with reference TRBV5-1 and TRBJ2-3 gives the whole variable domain KAGVTQTPRYLIKTRGQQVTLSCSPISGHRSVSWYQQTPGQGLQFLFEYFSETQRNKGNFPGRFSGRQFSNSRSEMNVSTLELGDSALYLCASSNGQTSTDTQYFGPGTRLTVL.

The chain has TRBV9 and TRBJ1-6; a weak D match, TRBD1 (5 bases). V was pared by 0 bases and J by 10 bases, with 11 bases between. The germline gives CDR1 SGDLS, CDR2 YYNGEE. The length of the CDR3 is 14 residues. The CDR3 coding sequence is TGTGCCAGCAGCGTAGATGGGGCCCGGTCACCCCTCCACTTT. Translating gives CASSVDGARSPLHF.

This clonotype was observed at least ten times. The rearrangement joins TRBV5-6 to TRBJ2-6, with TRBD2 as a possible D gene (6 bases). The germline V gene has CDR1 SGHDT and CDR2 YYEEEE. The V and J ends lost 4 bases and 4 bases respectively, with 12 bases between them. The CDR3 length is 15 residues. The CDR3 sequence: CASSLGLSGANVLTF. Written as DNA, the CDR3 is TGTGCCAGCAGCCTGGGACTGTCAGGGGCCAACGTCCTGACTTTC.

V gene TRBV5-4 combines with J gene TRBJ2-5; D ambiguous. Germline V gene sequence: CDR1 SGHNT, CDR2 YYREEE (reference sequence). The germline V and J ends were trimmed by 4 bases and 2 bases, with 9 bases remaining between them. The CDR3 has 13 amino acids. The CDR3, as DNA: TGTGCCAGCAGCCGTACAGAACAAGAGACCCAGTACTTC. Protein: CASSRTEQETQYF.

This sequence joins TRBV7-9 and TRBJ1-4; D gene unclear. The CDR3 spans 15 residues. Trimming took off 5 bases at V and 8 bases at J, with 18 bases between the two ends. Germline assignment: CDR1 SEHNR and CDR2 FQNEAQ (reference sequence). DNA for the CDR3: TGTGCCAGCAGCCTGCCCTCGGGAGTACGGGAAAAACTGTTTTTT. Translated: CASSLPSGVREKLFF. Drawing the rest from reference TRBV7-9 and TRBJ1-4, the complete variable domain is DTGVSQNPRHKITKRGQNVTFRCDPISEHNRLYWYRQTLGQGPEFLTYFQNEAQLEKSRLLSDRFSAERPKGSFSTLEIQRTEQGDSAMYLCASSLPSGVREKLFFGSGTQLSVL.

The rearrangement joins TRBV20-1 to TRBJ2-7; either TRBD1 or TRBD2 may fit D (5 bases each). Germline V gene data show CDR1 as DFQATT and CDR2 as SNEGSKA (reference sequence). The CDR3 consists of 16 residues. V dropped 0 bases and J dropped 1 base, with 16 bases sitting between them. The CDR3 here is CSARDALGVWSYEQYV. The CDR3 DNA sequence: TGCAGTGCTAGAGATGCCCTGGGGGTTTGGTCCTACGAGCAGTACGTC.

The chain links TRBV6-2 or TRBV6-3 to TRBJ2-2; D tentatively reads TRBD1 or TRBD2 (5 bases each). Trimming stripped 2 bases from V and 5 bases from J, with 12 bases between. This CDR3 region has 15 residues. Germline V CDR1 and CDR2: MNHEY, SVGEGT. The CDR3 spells CASSYVRDRTGELFF. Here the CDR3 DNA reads TGTGCCAGCAGTTACGTGAGGGACCGGACCGGGGAGCTGTTTTTT.

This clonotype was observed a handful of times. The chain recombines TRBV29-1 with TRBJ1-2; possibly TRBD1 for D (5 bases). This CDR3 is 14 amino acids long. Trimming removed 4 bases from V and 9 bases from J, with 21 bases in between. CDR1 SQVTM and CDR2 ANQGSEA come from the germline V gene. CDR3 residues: CSVVVLGQGNSYTF. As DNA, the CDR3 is TGCAGCGTTGTTGTACTGGGGCAGGGAAATAGCTACACCTTC.

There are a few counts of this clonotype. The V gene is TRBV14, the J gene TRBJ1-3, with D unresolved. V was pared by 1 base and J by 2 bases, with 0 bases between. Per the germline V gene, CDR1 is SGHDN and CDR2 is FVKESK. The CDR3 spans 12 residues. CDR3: CASSQAGNTIYF. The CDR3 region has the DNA TGTGCCAGCAGCCAAGCTGGAAACACCATATATTTT.

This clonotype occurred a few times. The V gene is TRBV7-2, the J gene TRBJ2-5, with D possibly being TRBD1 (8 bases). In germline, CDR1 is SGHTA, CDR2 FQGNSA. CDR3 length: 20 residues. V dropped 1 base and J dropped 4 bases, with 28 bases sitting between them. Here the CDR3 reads CASSLVGYRRRTGRAETQYF. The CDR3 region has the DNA TGTGCCAGCAGCTTAGTAGGGTATCGAAGGAGGACAGGGAGGGCAGAGACCCAGTACTTC.

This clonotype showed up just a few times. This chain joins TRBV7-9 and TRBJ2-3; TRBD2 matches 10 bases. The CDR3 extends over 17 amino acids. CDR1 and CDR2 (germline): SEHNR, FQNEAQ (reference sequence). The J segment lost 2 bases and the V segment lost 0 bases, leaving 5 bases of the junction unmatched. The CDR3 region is CASSLARLAGATDTQYF. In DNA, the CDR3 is TGTGCCAGCAGCTTAGCGAGGCTAGCGGGGGCCACAGATACGCAGTATTTT.

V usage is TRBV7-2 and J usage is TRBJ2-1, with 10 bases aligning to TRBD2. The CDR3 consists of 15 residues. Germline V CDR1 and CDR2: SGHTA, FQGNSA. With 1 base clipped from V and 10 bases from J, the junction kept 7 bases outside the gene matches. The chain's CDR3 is CASSLVLAGAGEQFF. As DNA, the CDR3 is TGTGCCAGCAGCTTAGTCCTAGCGGGGGCTGGAGAGCAGTTCTTC.

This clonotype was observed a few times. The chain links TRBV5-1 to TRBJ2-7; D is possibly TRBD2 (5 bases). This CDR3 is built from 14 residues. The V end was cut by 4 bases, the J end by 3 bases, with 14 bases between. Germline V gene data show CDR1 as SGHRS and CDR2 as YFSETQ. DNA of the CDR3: TGCGCCAGCAGCGCCAATGGAGGTTTCTACGAGCAGTACGTC. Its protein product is CASSANGGFYEQYV.

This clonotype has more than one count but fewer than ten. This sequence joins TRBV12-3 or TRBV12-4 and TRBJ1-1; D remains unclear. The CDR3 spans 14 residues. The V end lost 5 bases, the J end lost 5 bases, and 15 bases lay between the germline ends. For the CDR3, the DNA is TGTGCCAGCAGTCCTCTTATGGGAGGGACTGAAGCTTTCTTT. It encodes CASSPLMGGTEAFF.